This T cell receptor beta chain was observed in a study of beta chain features in type 1 diabetes. Study observations and caveats: Possible PCR preference for shorter templates applied equally to patients and controls.

Trimming left V 0 bases short and J 3 bases short, with 10 bases between. The CDR3 covers 15 residues. The V gene's germline CDR1 is SGDLS and CDR2 YYNGEE. Of note for this clone: Its antigen is unidentified.

TCRB transcripts that were expressed got sequenced, as all of the isolated RNA had been reverse transcribed. The method was immunoSEQ multiplex PCR; TCRdb's version includes in-frame clones alone and lacks a portion of them. The sample has roughly 500,000 clones, roughly 11% seen once; the top ten hold approximately 0.05%. The specimen was naive CD4+ T cells from blood. The rearrangement uses TRBV9 and TRBJ1-5, with D unclear. The source of this sequence is a woman aged 18-29 years in good health. In DNA, the CDR3 is TGTGCCAGCAGCGTAGAAGGGAGCTCCAATCAGCCCCAGCATTTT. It is translated as CASSVEGSSNQPQHF.